The sequence of this TCR beta chain was determined in a study of Tregs in tolerant kidney transplant recipients. Using immunoSEQ multiplex PCR, the repertoire was profiled, and TCRdb retains in-frame clones only, with some absent. Of 200,000 to 300,000 clones listed, about 86% are singletons. The sequence was collected from a human donor in good health. What was sequenced was CD4+ T cells from blood.

The CDR3 is CASSRDRNYGYTF. CDR3 bases: TGTGCCAGCAGCCGAGACAGGAACTATGGCTACACCTTC. V and J are TRBV6-5 and TRBJ1-2; perhaps TRBD1 as D (6 bases). The V end lost 6 bases, the J end lost 2 bases, and 10 bases lay between the germline ends. Germline assignment: CDR1 MNHEY and CDR2 SVGAGI. This CDR3 comprises 13 residues.